This T cell receptor (beta chain) stems from a study of shared clonotypes between healthy human individuals. Terminally differentiated effector memory CD45RA+ cells were excluded by CCR7 positive selection of CD45RO-negative cells. The protocol was immunoSEQ multiplex PCR, while the TCRdb copy is restricted to in-frame clones and leaves out a portion. The sample contains millions of clones, roughly 95% of which appear only once. Germline-derived CDR1 and CDR2 are MNHEY and SMNVEV (reference sequence). The V end lost 6 bases, the J end lost 3 bases, and 21 bases lay between the germline ends. This CDR3 contains 16 residues.

This chain uses TRBV27 with TRBJ2-7, with TRBD1 as a possible D gene (7 bases). This receptor was identified in a man between 18 and 35 years old in good health. Sequencing was carried out using naive CD8+ T cells sorted from blood. Here the CDR3 DNA reads TGTGCCAGCAGCCCAAGTGCGGGACAGCTACTCTACGAGCAGTACTTC. This translates into CASSPSAGQLLYEQYF.